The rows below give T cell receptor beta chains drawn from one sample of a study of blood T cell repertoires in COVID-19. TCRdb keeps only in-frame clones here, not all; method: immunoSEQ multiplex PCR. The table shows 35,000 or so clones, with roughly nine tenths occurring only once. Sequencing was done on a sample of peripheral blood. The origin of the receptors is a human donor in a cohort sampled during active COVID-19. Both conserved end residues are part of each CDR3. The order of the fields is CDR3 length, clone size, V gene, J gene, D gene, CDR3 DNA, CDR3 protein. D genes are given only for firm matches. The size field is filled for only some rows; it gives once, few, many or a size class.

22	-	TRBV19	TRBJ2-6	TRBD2	TGTGCCAGTATCCACCCCCGGGCGGGACTAGCTAGAACCGGCTCTGGGGCCAACGTCCTGACTTTC	CASIHPRAGLARTGSGANVLTF
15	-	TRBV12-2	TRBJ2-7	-	TGTACAAGTCGCCTGCGCGGTGGAGGGCCCTACGAGCAGTACTTC	CTSRLRGGGPYEQYF
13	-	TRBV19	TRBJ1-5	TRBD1	TGTGCCAGTAGTAGACAGGGGAATCAGCCCCAGCATTTT	CASSRQGNQPQHF
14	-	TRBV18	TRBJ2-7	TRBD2	TGTGCCAGCTCACAGGCGGGGGAAGCCTACGAGCAGTACTTC	CASSQAGEAYEQYF
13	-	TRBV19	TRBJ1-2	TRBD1	TGTGCCAGTAGTTCGGACAGGGGGTTGAGCTACACCTTC	CASSSDRGLSYTF
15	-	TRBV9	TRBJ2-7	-	TGTGCCAGCAGCGTAGAGGTGGGGGGAACCTACGAGCAGTACTTC	CASSVEVGGTYEQYF
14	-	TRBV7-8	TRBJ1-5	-	TGTGCCAGCAGCCGAGCTAATAGCAATCAGCCCCAGCATTTT	CASSRANSNQPQHF
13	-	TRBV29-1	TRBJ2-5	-	TGCAGCGTTCTCCATCCAGACCAAGAGACCCAGTACTTC	CSVLHPDQETQYF
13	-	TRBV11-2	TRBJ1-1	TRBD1	TGTGCCAGCAGCTTGACAGGGTCCTCAGGGGCTTTCTTT	CASSLTGSSGAFF
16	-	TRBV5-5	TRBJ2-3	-	TGTGCCAGCAGCTCTCCGGCTAGCGCTAGCACAGATACGCAGTATTTT	CASSSPASASTDTQYF
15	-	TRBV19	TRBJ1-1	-	TGTGCCAGTAGTATTACGCCGGTGGTGAACACTGAAGCTTTCTTT	CASSITPVVNTEAFF
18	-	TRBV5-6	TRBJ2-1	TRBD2	TGTGCCAGCAGCTTGGTTGGTGCTAGCGGGAGCCCCTACAATGAGCAGTTCTTC	CASSLVGASGSPYNEQFF
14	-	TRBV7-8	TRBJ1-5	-	TGTGCCAGCAGCTTTGGTCAGAACAATCAGCCCCAGCATTTT	CASSFGQNNQPQHF
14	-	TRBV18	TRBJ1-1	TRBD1	TGTGCCAGCTCACCAGCAGGGGGGAACACTGAAGCTTTCTTT	CASSPAGGNTEAFF
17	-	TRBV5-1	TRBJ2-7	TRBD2	TGCGCCAGCAGCTTGGCCGGACTAGCGGGAGGAGTCTACGAGCAGTACTTC	CASSLAGLAGGVYEQYF
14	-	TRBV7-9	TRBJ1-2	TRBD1	TGTGCCAGCAGGCAGGGGGCAGGCAACTATGGCTACACCTTC	CASRQGAGNYGYTF
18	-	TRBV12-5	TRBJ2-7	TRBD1	TGTGCTAGTGGTTCCCGACCTCCCGCGAAGGGGGCTTTCTACGAGCAGTACTTC	CASGSRPPAKGAFYEQYF
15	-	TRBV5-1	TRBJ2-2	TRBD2	TGCGCCAGCAGCCCCGGGACTAGAGGCACCGGGGAGCTGTTTTTT	CASSPGTRGTGELFF
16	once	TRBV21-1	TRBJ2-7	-	TGTGCCAGCAGCAGCCAACGGGGACAGGGGGCCTACGAGCAGTACTTC	CASSSQRGQGAYEQYF
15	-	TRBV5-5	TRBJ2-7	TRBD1	TGTGCCAGCAGCTCCGGGACAGGCCTCTCCTACGAGCAGTACTTC	CASSSGTGLSYEQYF
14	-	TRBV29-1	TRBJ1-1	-	TGCAGCGTTGAAAATCGACAGAAGGACACTGAAGCTTTCTTT	CSVENRQKDTEAFF
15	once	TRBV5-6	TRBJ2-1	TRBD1	TGTGCCAGCAGCTTGTCGCCGACAGGGAGCAATGAGCAGTTCTTC	CASSLSPTGSNEQFF